This T cell receptor beta chain was identified during a study of cytomegalovirus exposure and HLA in healthy donors. The PCR had 60 Vbeta and 13 Jbeta primers. TCRdb's table, derived via immunoSEQ multiplex PCR, lists solely in-frame clones and lacks some. The sample lists about 170,000 clones; approximately 80% were seen once. Germline assignment: CDR1 SGDLS and CDR2 YYNGEE. This CDR3 has 16 amino acids. Losses at the gene ends were 3 bases for V and 7 bases for J; bases not matched to a gene: 8. This sequence originates from a woman aged 18-29 years in good health and CMV-seronegative. The sample comprised PBMCs. The rearrangement links TRBV9 to TRBJ2-1, with 12 bases aligning to TRBD2. CDR3 in DNA: TGTGCCAGCAGCGCGCCGGGACTAGCGGGTCGGAATGAGCAGTTCTTC. Translating gives CASSAPGLAGRNEQFF.